This T cell receptor beta chain was sequenced for a study of blood T cell repertoires in COVID-19. This clone is a singleton in its sample. Profiling relied on immunoSEQ multiplex PCR, and the TCRdb table lists in-frame clones only, not all of them. The sample records some 300,000 clones, about nine tenths being singletons. The CDR3 contains 16 residues. CDR1 is MNHEY, CDR2 SVGEGT, per germline. Trimming stripped 2 bases from V and 0 bases from J, with 11 bases between. The chain links TRBV6-2 or TRBV6-3 to TRBJ1-3, with no clear D. The TCR was taken from a woman aged 25 to 45 who had recovered from COVID-19. The specimen was PBMCs or T cells enriched from blood (not recorded which). The DNA of the CDR3 is TGTGCCAGCAGTTACCACGGGTCCCTCTCTGGAAACACCATATATTTT. Translation: CASSYHGSLSGNTIYF.